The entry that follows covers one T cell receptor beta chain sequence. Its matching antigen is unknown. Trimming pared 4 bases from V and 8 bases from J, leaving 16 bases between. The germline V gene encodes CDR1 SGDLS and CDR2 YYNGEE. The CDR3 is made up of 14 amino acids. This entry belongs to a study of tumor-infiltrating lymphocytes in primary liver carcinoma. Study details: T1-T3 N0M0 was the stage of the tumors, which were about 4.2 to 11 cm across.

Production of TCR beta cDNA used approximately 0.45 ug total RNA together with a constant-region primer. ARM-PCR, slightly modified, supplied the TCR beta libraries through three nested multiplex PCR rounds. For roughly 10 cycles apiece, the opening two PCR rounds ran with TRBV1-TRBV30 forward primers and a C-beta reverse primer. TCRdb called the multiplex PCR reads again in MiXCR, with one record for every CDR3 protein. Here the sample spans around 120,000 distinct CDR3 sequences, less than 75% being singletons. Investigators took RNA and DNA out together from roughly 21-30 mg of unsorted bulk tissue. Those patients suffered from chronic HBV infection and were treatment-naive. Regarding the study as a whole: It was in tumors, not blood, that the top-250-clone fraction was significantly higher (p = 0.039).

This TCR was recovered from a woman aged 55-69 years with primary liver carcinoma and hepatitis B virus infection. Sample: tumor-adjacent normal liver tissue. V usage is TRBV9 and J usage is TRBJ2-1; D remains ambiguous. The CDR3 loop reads CASSPGTARDEQFF. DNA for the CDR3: TGTGCCAGCAGCCCCGGAACAGCTCGGGATGAGCAGTTCTTC.